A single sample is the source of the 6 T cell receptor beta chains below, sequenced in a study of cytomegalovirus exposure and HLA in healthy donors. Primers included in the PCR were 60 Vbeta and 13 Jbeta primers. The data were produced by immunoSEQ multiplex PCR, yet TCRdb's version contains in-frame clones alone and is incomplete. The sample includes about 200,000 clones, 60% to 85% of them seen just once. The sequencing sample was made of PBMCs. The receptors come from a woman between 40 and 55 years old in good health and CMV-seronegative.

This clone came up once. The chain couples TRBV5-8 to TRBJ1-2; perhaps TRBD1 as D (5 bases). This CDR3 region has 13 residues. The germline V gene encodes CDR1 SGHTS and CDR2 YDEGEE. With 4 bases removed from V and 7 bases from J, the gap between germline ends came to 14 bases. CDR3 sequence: CASSPGGSAGYTF. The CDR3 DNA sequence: TGTGCCAGCAGCCCCGGGGGGTCTGCTGGCTACACCTTC.

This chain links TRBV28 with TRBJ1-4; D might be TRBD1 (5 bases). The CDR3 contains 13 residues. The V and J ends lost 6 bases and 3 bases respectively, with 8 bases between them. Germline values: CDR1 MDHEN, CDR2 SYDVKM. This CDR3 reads CASREQANEKLFF. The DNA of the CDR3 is TGTGCCAGCAGGGAACAGGCTAATGAAAAACTGTTTTTT.

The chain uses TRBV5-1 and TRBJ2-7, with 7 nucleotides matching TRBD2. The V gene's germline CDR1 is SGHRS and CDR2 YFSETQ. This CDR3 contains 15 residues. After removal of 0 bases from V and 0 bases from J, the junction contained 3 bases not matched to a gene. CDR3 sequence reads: CASSLGAGSSYEQYF. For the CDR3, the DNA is TGCGCCAGCAGCTTGGGAGCGGGGAGCTCCTACGAGCAGTACTTC.

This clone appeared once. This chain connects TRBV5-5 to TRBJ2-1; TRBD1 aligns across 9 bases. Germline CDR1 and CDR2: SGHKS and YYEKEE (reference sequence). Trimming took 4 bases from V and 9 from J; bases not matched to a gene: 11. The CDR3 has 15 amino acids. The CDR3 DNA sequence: TGTGCCAGCAGCCTGAGGACAGGGGTGGGCAGTGAGCAGTTCTTC. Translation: CASSLRTGVGSEQFF.

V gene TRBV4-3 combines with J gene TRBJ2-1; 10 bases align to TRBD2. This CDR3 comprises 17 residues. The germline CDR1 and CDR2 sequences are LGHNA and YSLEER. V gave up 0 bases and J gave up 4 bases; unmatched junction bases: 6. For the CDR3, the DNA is TGCGCCAGCAGCCAAGAGGGGGCTAGCGGGGGATACAATGAGCAGTTCTTC. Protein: CASSQEGASGGYNEQFF.

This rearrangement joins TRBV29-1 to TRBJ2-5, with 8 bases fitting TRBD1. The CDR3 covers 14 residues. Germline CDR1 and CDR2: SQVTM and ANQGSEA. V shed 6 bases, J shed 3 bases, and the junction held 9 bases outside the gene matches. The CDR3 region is CSVTTMTGEETQYF. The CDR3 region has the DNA TGCAGCGTAACAACAATGACAGGGGAAGAGACCCAGTACTTC.